This T cell receptor (beta chain) was obtained from a study of T cells after yellow fever vaccination. Overall study context: Libraries from low-cell-number fractions were prepared with the SMART-Seq v4 Ultra Low Input RNA kit. Study-wide findings and caveats: After the booster, approximately 96% of CD4 and approximately 90% of CD8 primary-response clones were re-detected. Though it reached lower strength, the secondary response hit its peak faster, day 5 versus 15.

TCRdb used MiXCR to reprocess the 5' RACE reads, holding one entry per CDR3 protein. The sample yields about 400,000 distinct CDR3 sequences, approximately 10% seen once. Regarding this clonotype: The antigen is undetermined.

From germline, CDR1 is SGHNT and CDR2 YYREEE (reference sequence). With V trimmed by 4 bases and J by 9 bases, 6 bases remained unmatched. This CDR3 is 13 amino acids long. Sample: PBMCs, taken on the day of the first yellow fever vaccination. The chain employs TRBV5-4 and TRBJ2-7; 11 bases line up with TRBD2. This receptor was obtained from a man between 18 and 29 years old who received the YFV17D yellow fever vaccine. The CDR3 DNA sequence: TGTGCCAGCAGCCTACTAGCGGGGGAGGCGCAGTACTTC. Translated: CASSLLAGEAQYF.